The sequence of this T cell receptor beta chain was determined in a study of cytomegalovirus exposure and HLA in healthy donors. This clone appeared a single time. PCR primers comprised 60 Vbeta and 13 Jbeta primers. Produced via immunoSEQ multiplex PCR; TCRdb's table is partial and in-frame only. Of around 140,000 clones listed, approximately 82% are singletons. V shed 2 bases, J shed 5 bases, and the junction held 13 bases outside the gene matches. CDR1 is LNHNV, CDR2 YYDKDF, per germline (reference sequence). This CDR3 region has 20 residues. The chain has TRBV15 and TRBJ2-2; 14 nucleotides line up with TRBD2. The sequence was obtained from a woman in her sixties in good health and CMV-seropositive. The sample consisted of PBMCs. The CDR3 sequence: CATSRRMTSGRDYFTGELFF. As DNA, the CDR3 is TGTGCCACCAGCAGACGTATGACTAGCGGGAGGGATTATTTTACCGGGGAGCTGTTTTTT.